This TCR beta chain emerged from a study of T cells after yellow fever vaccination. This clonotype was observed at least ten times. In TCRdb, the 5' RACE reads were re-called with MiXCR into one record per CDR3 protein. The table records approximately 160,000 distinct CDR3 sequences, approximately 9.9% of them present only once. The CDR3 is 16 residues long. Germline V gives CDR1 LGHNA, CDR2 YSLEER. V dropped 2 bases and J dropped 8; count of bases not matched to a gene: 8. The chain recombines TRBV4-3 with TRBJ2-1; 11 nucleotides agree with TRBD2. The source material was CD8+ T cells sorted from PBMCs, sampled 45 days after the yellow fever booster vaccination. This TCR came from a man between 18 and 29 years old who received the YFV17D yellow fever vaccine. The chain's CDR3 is CASSQMTSGEGHEQFF. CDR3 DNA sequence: TGCGCCAGCAGCCAAATGACTAGCGGGGAAGGTCATGAGCAGTTCTTC.